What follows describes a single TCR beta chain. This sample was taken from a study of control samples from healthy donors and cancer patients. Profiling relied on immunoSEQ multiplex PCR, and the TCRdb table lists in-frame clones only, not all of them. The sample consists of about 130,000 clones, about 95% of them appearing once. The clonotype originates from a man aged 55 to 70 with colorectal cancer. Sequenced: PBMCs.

In nucleotides, the CDR3 is TGTGCCACCCCCAGGGTGAGAAACATTCAGTACTTC. The encoded protein is CATPRVRNIQYF. This rearrangement joins TRBV6-5 to TRBJ2-4, with D possibly TRBD1 on 5 matching bases. Per the germline V gene, CDR1 is MNHEY and CDR2 is SVGAGI. V shed 10 bases and J shed 6 bases, with 13 bases lying between them. The CDR3 sequence is 12 residues long.